These 26 T cell receptor beta chains originate from one sample sequenced in a study of blood T cell repertoires in COVID-19. TCRdb's table, derived via immunoSEQ multiplex PCR, lists solely in-frame clones and lacks some. Among about 110,000 clones listed, 75% to 85% were seen once. The sample consisted of peripheral blood. The origin of the receptors is an older woman with acute or convalescent COVID-19.

The chain is built from TRBV12-1 and TRBJ1-4; no DNA check was done on the table's D call, TRBD1. TRBV12-1 is tagged as a pseudogene. The CDR3 is made up of 16 amino acids. For the CDR3, the DNA is TGTGCCAGCAGCTCAGCCCTCGACAGAGTAAATGAAAAACTGTTTTTT. This encodes CASSSALDRVNEKLFF.

The chain couples TRBV7-8 to TRBJ2-2, with TRBD1 matching 9 bases. The CDR3 consists of 17 residues. Per germline, CDR1 SGHVS and CDR2 FQNEAQ. The junction had 13 bases not matched to a gene; V was cut back by 7 bases and J by 4 bases. This CDR3 is CASNLFTQGAGTGELFF. The CDR3 DNA reads TGTGCCAGCAACCTCTTCACACAGGGGGCGGGCACCGGGGAGCTGTTTTTT.

The chain combines TRBV24-1 with TRBJ1-2; D perhaps matches TRBD1 (5 bases). From germline, CDR1 is KGHDR and CDR2 SFDVKD. V lost 7 bases and J lost 6, with 11 bases in between. CDR3 size: 12 residues. The DNA for the CDR3 is TGTGCCACCAGAGGGGAATTCCATGGCTACACCTTC. Protein: CATRGEFHGYTF.

This chain links TRBV7-9 with TRBJ1-1; D is uncertain. The CDR3 contains 15 residues. Deletions cut 1 base from V and 4 bases from J, with 13 bases between. The V gene's germline CDR1 is SEHNR and CDR2 FQNEAQ (reference sequence). The CDR3 DNA reads as TGTGCCAGCAGCTTAGGCGCGGGGTCGACCACTGAAGCTTTCTTT. Encoded protein: CASSLGAGSTTEAFF. The variable domain in full, with the rest retrieved from reference TRBV7-9 and TRBJ1-1, is DTGVSQNPRHKITKRGQNVTFRCDPISEHNRLYWYRQTLGQGPEFLTYFQNEAQLEKSRLLSDRFSAERPKGSFSTLEIQRTEQGDSAMYLCASSLGAGSTTEAFFGQGTRLTVV.

This chain links TRBV7-6 with TRBJ2-5, with 8 bases that match TRBD1. The V segment lost 4 bases and the J segment 4 bases; nucleotides outside the gene matches: 8. Looked up from germline, CDR1 is SGHVS and CDR2 is FNYEAQ. The CDR3 sequence is 15 residues long. The CDR3 sequence: CASSYSRGRPETQYF. The CDR3 DNA follows: TGTGCCAGCAGCTATAGCAGGGGGCGCCCAGAGACCCAGTACTTC.

The chain is built from TRBV2 and TRBJ2-4; 9 bases line up with TRBD1. The CDR3 has 14 residues. The junction had 8 bases not matched to a gene; V was cut back by 8 bases and J by 6 bases. The germline V gene encodes CDR1 SNHLY and CDR2 FYNNEI. The CDR3 here is CASGAVDRGNIQYF. The CDR3 bases are TGTGCCAGCGGCGCCGTGGACAGGGGAAACATTCAGTACTTC.

The rearrangement joins TRBV4-3 to TRBJ1-5, with D possibly TRBD1 on 6 matching bases. The ends were cut back, 1 base at V and 6 bases at J, with 13 bases in the middle. Germline V gene lookup returns CDR1 LGHNA and CDR2 YSLEER. CDR3 length: 15 amino acids. CDR3 in amino acids: CASSQVAGVGQPQHF. The CDR3 coding sequence is TGCGCCAGCAGCCAAGTGGCAGGGGTGGGTCAGCCCCAGCATTTT.

V is TRBV6-5 and J is TRBJ1-5, with D tentatively TRBD1 (5 bases). The CDR3 runs to 14 residues. V lost 9 bases, J lost 3 bases, and 15 bases lay in between. The germline gives CDR1 MNHEY, CDR2 SVGAGI. CDR3 in amino acids: CASTREMDNQPQHF. CDR3 coding DNA: TGTGCCAGTACCAGGGAAATGGACAATCAGCCCCAGCATTTT.

This chain uses TRBV5-6 with TRBJ1-2; a weak D match, TRBD1 (6 bases). The V end lost 0 bases, the J end lost 8 bases, and 11 bases lay between the germline ends. Germline V CDR1 and CDR2: SGHDT, YYEEEE. The CDR3 totals 13 residues. The CDR3 region is CASSLDRAVGYTF. CDR3 sequence (DNA): TGTGCCAGCAGCTTGGACAGGGCGGTAGGCTACACCTTC.

For this clone: One junction end does not reproduce the germline sequence, and a read error may be involved. V usage is TRBV7-7 and J usage is TRBJ2-5, with 9 positions matching TRBD2. CDR3 length: 15 amino acids. The germline gives CDR1 SSHAT, CDR2 FNYEAQ (reference sequence). CDR3 DNA sequence: TGTGCTAGCAGCTCCCAACCTAGCGGGGAAGAGACCCAGTACTTC. It codes for CASSSQPSGEETQYF.

The J gene is TRBJ1-2, the V gene TRBV10-3; D may be TRBD1 (5 bases). The CDR3 runs 15 residues. Germline values: CDR1 ENHRY, CDR2 SYGVKD. Trimming took 2 bases from V and 5 from J, leaving 15 bases between them. The CDR3 nucleotides read TGTGCCATCAGTGAGGCCTTGGGGGGTCCATATGGCTACACCTTC. This sequence encodes CAISEALGGPYGYTF.

The chain recombines TRBV2 with TRBJ2-3; D might be TRBD2 (6 bases). The germline V gene has CDR1 SNHLY and CDR2 FYNNEI. The CDR3 sequence is 14 residues long. Trimming removed 6 bases at V and 0 bases at J, with 10 bases between. The CDR3 DNA follows: TGTGCCAGCAGGGGACTTTCTAGCACAGATACGCAGTATTTT. The encoded protein is CASRGLSSTDTQYF.

The genes are TRBV6-5 and TRBJ2-5; 7 bases line up with TRBD2. The CDR3 covers 15 residues. The germline CDR1 and CDR2 sequences are MNHEY and SVGAGI. V lost 6 bases to trimming and J lost 5 bases; unmatched junction nucleotides: 12. The CDR3 nucleotides are TGTGCCAGCAGAACGACCGAGACTAGCTTCGAGACCCAGTACTTC. Amino acid sequence: CASRTTETSFETQYF.

This chain joins TRBV28 and TRBJ2-1, with 13 bases lining up with TRBD2. Germline CDR1 and CDR2: MDHEN and SYDVKM. The CDR3 length is 16 residues. Trimming cost V 5 bases and J 4 bases; bases outside gene matches: 5. The CDR3 sequence: CASSPTSGGAYNEQFF. Written as DNA, the CDR3 is TGTGCCAGCAGTCCTACTAGCGGGGGGGCTTACAATGAGCAGTTCTTC.

The gene calls are TRBV6-5 and TRBJ1-4; D perhaps matches TRBD1 (5 bases). The germline V and J ends were trimmed by 5 bases and 2 bases, with 12 bases remaining between them. This CDR3 is built from 15 residues. Per germline, CDR1 MNHEY and CDR2 SVGAGI. CDR3: CASSTRQLTNEKLFF. The CDR3 nucleotides are TGTGCCAGCAGTACCCGACAGCTTACTAATGAAAAACTGTTTTTT.

The genes are TRBV27 and TRBJ1-5; 8 nucleotides align to TRBD1. The V segment lost 5 bases and the J segment 7 bases; nucleotides outside the gene matches: 7. CDR1 and CDR2 (germline): MNHEY, SMNVEV (reference sequence). CDR3 length: 14 residues. The CDR3 spells CASSHGQGAQPQHF. As DNA, the CDR3 is TGTGCCAGCAGTCACGGACAGGGCGCGCAGCCCCAGCATTTT.

The chain couples TRBV3-1 (or the pseudogene TRBV3-2) to TRBJ2-7, with TRBD2 matching over 7 bases. This CDR3 comprises 16 residues. The germline gives CDR1 LGHDT, CDR2 YNNKEL (reference sequence). V lost 6 bases, J lost 6 bases, and 17 bases stayed unmatched. CDR3 protein: CASSPPMRGKPSEQYF. The CDR3 nucleotides are TGTGCCAGCAGTCCACCCATGCGGGGGAAGCCCTCCGAGCAGTACTTC.

In its sample, this clone was seen a few times. The chain is built from TRBV19 and TRBJ1-4; D is uncertain. Trimming removed 6 bases at V and 3 bases at J, with 11 bases between. Germline V gene data show CDR1 as LNHDA and CDR2 as SQIVND (reference sequence). CDR3 size: 14 residues. CDR3 loop: CASSRQVANEKLFF. In nucleotides, the CDR3 is TGTGCCAGTAGCCGACAAGTAGCTAATGAAAAACTGTTTTTT.

The J gene is TRBJ1-5, the V gene TRBV6-5, with D unclear. This CDR3 is 15 amino acids long. Trimming shortened V by 0 bases and J by 0 bases, and 6 bases separated the two germline ends. CDR1 is MNHEY and CDR2 is SVGAGI in the germline V gene. The CDR3 sequence is CASSYSAYSNQPQHF. CDR3 DNA: TGTGCCAGCAGTTACTCGGCATATAGCAATCAGCCCCAGCATTTT.

The chain employs TRBV27 and TRBJ2-5, with D maybe TRBD2 (6 bases). The CDR3 extends over 15 amino acids. V gave up 5 bases and J gave up 7 bases, with 20 bases separating them. Germline CDR1 reads MNHEY; CDR2 reads SMNVEV (reference sequence). The CDR3 DNA is TGTGCCAGCAGTCTCCTGGGGCGGGGCCCAGGGACCCAGTACTTC. Translated, it gives CASSLLGRGPGTQYF.

In this sample, this clone turned up a few times. This chain uses TRBV28 with TRBJ1-4; 8 bases align to TRBD1. There are 15 residues in the CDR3. Germline assignment: CDR1 MDHEN and CDR2 SYDVKM. V shed 5 bases, J shed 8 bases, and the junction held 10 bases outside the gene matches. Written as DNA, the CDR3 is TGTGCCAGCAGTGGGCCTCAGGGGGCCGGGGAAAAACTGTTTTTT. This encodes CASSGPQGAGEKLFF.

V is TRBV4-2 and J is TRBJ2-5; 7 bases match TRBD1. Germline V lookup: CDR1 LGHNA, CDR2 YNFKEQ. With 4 bases clipped from V and 4 bases from J, the junction kept 9 bases outside the gene matches. The CDR3 extends over 15 amino acids. The CDR3 nucleotides read TGTGCCAGCAGCCGTTCCCTAGGGGGCGGAGAGACCCAGTACTTC. Protein sequence: CASSRSLGGGETQYF.

The chain uses TRBV19 and TRBJ2-1; TRBD1 might be the D (7 bases). V lost 3 bases to trimming and J lost 7 bases, with 19 bases between them. CDR1 and CDR2 from the germline V gene are LNHDA and SQIVND (reference sequence). This CDR3 region has 16 residues. The CDR3 bases are TGTGCCAGTAGTATCGTATGGACCCCAGGGGGGAATGAGCAGTTCTTC. This sequence encodes CASSIVWTPGGNEQFF.

This clone was recorded once. The chain recombines TRBV4-3 with TRBJ2-5; D ambiguous. V was shortened by 3 bases and J by 4 bases, with 15 bases between the two germline ends. Per the germline V gene, CDR1 is LGHNA and CDR2 is YSLEER. The CDR3 consists of 15 residues. The CDR3 nucleotides read TGCGCCAGCAGCCAGGCAACGACACCGGTAGAGACCCAGTACTTC. Amino acids: CASSQATTPVETQYF.

The chain combines TRBV12-3 or TRBV12-4 with TRBJ1-1; D gene uncertain. This CDR3 has 13 amino acids. The ends were cut back, 6 bases at V and 1 base at J, with 9 bases in the middle. The DNA of the CDR3 is TGTGCCAGCAGGCTCGGCGGGAACACTGAAGCTTTCTTT. It codes for CASRLGGNTEAFF.

The V call is TRBV7-9, the J call TRBJ1-1; 7 positions match TRBD1. CDR3 length: 14 residues. From germline, CDR1 is SEHNR and CDR2 FQNEAQ (reference sequence). The ends lost 5 bases at V and 2 bases at J; junction bases unmatched: 5. CDR3 region: CASSQDRVNTEAFF. CDR3 in DNA: TGTGCCAGCAGCCAAGACAGGGTTAACACTGAAGCTTTCTTT.